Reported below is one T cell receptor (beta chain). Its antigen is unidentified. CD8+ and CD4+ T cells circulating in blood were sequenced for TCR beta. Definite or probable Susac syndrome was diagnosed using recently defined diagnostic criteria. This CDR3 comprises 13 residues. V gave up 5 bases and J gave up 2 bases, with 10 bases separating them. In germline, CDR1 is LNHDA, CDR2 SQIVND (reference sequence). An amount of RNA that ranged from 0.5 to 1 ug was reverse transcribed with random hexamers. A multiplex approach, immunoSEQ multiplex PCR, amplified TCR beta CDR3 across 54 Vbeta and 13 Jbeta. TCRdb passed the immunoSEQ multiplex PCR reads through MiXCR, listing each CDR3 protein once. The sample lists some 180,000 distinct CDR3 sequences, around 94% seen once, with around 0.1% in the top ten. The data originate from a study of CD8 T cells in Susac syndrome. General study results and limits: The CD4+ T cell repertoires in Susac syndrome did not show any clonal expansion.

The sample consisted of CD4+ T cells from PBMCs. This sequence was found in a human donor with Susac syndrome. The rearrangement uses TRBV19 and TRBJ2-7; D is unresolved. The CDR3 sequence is CASSATGPYEQYF. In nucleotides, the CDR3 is TGTGCCAGTAGTGCCACCGGGCCCTACGAGCAGTACTTC.